This TCR beta chain was sequenced during a study of a mutant IDH1 vaccine in newly diagnosed glioma. This CDR3 is built from 14 residues. V shed 6 bases, J shed 7 bases, and the junction held 12 bases outside the gene matches. Germline-derived CDR1 and CDR2 are SNHLY and FYNNEI. TCRdb keeps only in-frame clones here, not all; method: immunoSEQ multiplex PCR. The sample lists about 54,000 clones; 80% to 85% were seen once. Time point reported: week 47, end of study. Doses consisted of 300 ug of mutant IDH1 20-mer peptide each, paired with topical imiquimod. About this clone: Its target is not known.

The sequence derives from a woman between 45 and 60 years old with glioma. Specimen: PBMCs, collected from a glioma patient whose treatment included an IDH1 peptide vaccine. This chain connects TRBV2 to TRBJ2-7; 7 nucleotides align to TRBD1. The CDR3 coding sequence is TGTGCCAGCAGAGGAAATAGACAGGGTGGGGAGCAGTACTTC. As protein: CASRGNRQGGEQYF.